This passage covers 28 T cell receptor beta chains from one sample sequenced in a study of beta chain features in type 1 diabetes. The entirety of the isolated RNA underwent reverse transcription, so expressed TCRB transcripts were sequenced. TCRdb's table, derived via immunoSEQ multiplex PCR, lists solely in-frame clones and lacks some. There are around 200,000 clones in the sample; less than 15% occur only once, and approximately 0.62% lies in the top ten. Specimen: central memory CD4+ T cells from blood. The receptors come from a woman aged 18-35 years in good health.

V usage is TRBV29-1 and J usage is TRBJ1-2; D call uncertain. This CDR3 has 16 residues. Germline V gives CDR1 SQVTM, CDR2 ANQGSEA. Trimming cost V 3 bases and J 7 bases, with 24 bases left between them. This chain's CDR3 is CSVDPGPRTTIFGYTF. Written as DNA, the CDR3 is TGCAGCGTTGACCCTGGCCCAAGAACAACGATTTTTGGCTACACCTTC. The full variable domain, its missing parts supplied by reference TRBV29-1 and TRBJ1-2, is SAVISQKPSRDICQRGTSLTIQCQVDSQVTMMFWYRQQPGQSLTLIATANQGSEATYESGFVIDKFPISRPNLTFSTLTVSNMSPEDSSIYLCSVDPGPRTTIFGYTFGSGTRLTVV.

This clone was picked up a small number of times. The rearrangement uses TRBV28 and TRBJ1-2; TRBD1 agrees at 7 bases. Germline CDR1 and CDR2: MDHEN and SYDVKM. The CDR3 sequence is 13 residues long. The junction had 3 bases not matched to a gene; V was cut back by 3 bases and J by 5 bases. The CDR3 spells CASSFPQGYGYTF. The CDR3 DNA reads TGTGCCAGCAGTTTCCCACAGGGGTATGGCTACACCTTC.

The chain couples TRBV18 to TRBJ1-1; D remains unclear. From germline, CDR1 is KGHSH and CDR2 LQKENI. The CDR3 is made up of 13 amino acids. V was pared by 8 bases and J by 4 bases, with 14 bases between. The CDR3 DNA is TGTGCCAGCCGTACAGACCTGAGCACTGAAGCTTTCTTT. Its protein is CASRTDLSTEAFF.

V usage is TRBV9 and J usage is TRBJ2-3, with 10 nucleotides matching TRBD2. There are 17 residues in the CDR3. Per germline, CDR1 SGDLS and CDR2 YYNGEE. V lost 3 bases, J lost 1 base, and 8 bases stayed unmatched. The CDR3 protein is CASSARTSGFRTDTQYF. The CDR3 DNA reads TGTGCCAGCAGCGCTCGGACTAGCGGATTTCGCACAGATACGCAGTATTTT. Looking up the rest from reference TRBV9 and TRBJ2-3 gives the full variable domain: DSGVTQTPKHLITATGQRVTLRCSPRSGDLSVYWYQQSLDQGLQFLIQYYNGEERAKGNILERFSAQQFPDLHSELNLSSLELGDSALYFCASSARTSGFRTDTQYFGPGTRLTVL.

This clone has just a few counts. The V and J genes are TRBV7-2 and TRBJ2-1, with TRBD2 matching 10 bases. The CDR3 is 14 amino acids. Germline CDR1 is SGHTA and CDR2 is FQGNSA. Trimming cost V 5 bases and J 8 bases; bases outside gene matches: 6. The CDR3 DNA is TGTGCCAGCAGCCTAGGACTAGCGGCTGATGAGCAGTTCTTC. Amino acid sequence: CASSLGLAADEQFF.

This clone was seen only a few times. One end of the junction is discordant with germline, which a read error may explain. The chain couples TRBV28 to TRBJ2-5, with D maybe TRBD1 (5 bases). Germline V gene lookup returns CDR1 MDHEN and CDR2 SYDVKM. This CDR3 is 13 amino acids long. DNA of the CDR3: TGTGCCAGCAGTTTAATAGTTTCGTGGACCAGGGACTTC. The encoded protein is CASSLIVSWTRDF. The full variable domain, completed using reference TRBV28 and TRBJ2-5, is DVKVTQSSRYLVKRTGEKVFLECVQDMDHENMFWYRQDPGLGLRLIYFSYDVKMKEKGDIPEGYSVSREKKERFSLILESASTNQTSMYLCASSLIVSWTRDFGPGTRLLVL.

V gene TRBV30 combines with J gene TRBJ1-5; a possible D gene is TRBD1 (6 bases). This CDR3 contains 16 residues. Germline V gene sequence: CDR1 GTSNPN, CDR2 SVGIG (reference sequence). Trimming stripped 1 base from V and 7 bases from J, with 20 bases between. In DNA form, the CDR3 reads TGTGCCTGGAGTGGGGCCGGACAGTCGACGAGACAGCCCCAGCATTTT. Protein: CAWSGAGQSTRQPQHF.

This sequence joins TRBV6-5 and TRBJ2-7; TRBD2 is a possible D gene (5 bases). V shed 11 bases and J shed 4 bases, with 12 bases lying between them. The CDR3 consists of 11 residues. Looked up from germline, CDR1 is MNHEY and CDR2 is SVGAGI. The DNA of the CDR3 is TGTGCCGTGTCCAGAGGGTACGAGCAGTACTTC. It is translated as CAVSRGYEQYF.

Only a few counts were recorded for this clone. This chain links TRBV11-2 with TRBJ2-1; a weak D match, TRBD2 (6 bases). The V end was cut by 1 base, the J end by 0 bases, with 10 bases between. Germline-derived CDR1 and CDR2 are SGHAT and FQNNGV. The CDR3 covers 16 residues. The CDR3 bases are TGTGCCAGCAGCTTAGTTGCGGGATTCTCCTACAATGAGCAGTTCTTC. Amino acid sequence: CASSLVAGFSYNEQFF.

This clone was seen a handful of times. The sample has other DNA sequences that encode this CDR3 too. V and J are TRBV27 and TRBJ1-1; unclear D gene. The CDR3 spans 13 residues. Germline CDR1 MNHEY, CDR2 SMNVEV (reference sequence). V shed 2 bases and J shed 2 bases, with 6 bases lying between them. The CDR3 DNA follows: TGTGCCAGCAGTTTACGAGAAAACACTGAAGCTTTCTTT. Translating it yields CASSLRENTEAFF.

In its sample, this clone was seen a few times. The rearrangement uses TRBV30 and TRBJ2-3, with TRBD2 identical over 16 bases. J was trimmed by 5 bases and V by 3 bases; bases with no gene match: 5. The CDR3 has 16 residues. Germline V gene data show CDR1 as GTSNPN and CDR2 as SVGIG (reference sequence). The CDR3 bases are TGTGCCTGGAGCCGGGGACTAGCGGGAGGGGGAGATACGCAGTATTTT. Translating it yields CAWSRGLAGGGDTQYF.

The chain recombines TRBV25-1 with TRBJ2-3; 7 nucleotides agree with TRBD1. Trimming cost V 7 bases and J 8 bases; bases outside gene matches: 12. The length of the CDR3 is 14 residues. CDR1 and CDR2 from the germline V gene are MGHDK and SYGVNS. The CDR3 loop is CASTQGTTVGTQYF. As DNA, the CDR3 is TGTGCCAGCACACAGGGGACCACAGTTGGTACGCAGTATTTT.

Only a few counts were recorded for this clone. The CDR3 is CASSSAGTGRYEQYF. The CDR3 DNA is TGTGCCAGCAGCTCCGCCGGGACAGGGCGCTACGAGCAGTACTTC. The V gene is TRBV7-6, the J gene TRBJ2-7; TRBD1 matches 9 bases. Trimming took 4 bases from V and 3 from J; bases not matched to a gene: 7. CDR1 is SGHVS, CDR2 FNYEAQ, per germline. This CDR3 contains 15 residues.

This clone came up a few times. Other DNA sequences in this specimen translate into the identical CDR3. This chain links TRBV5-1 with TRBJ2-1; TRBD2 aligns across 11 bases. The CDR3 totals 14 residues. J lost 6 bases, V lost 5 bases, and 4 bases had no gene match. Germline V lookup: CDR1 SGHRS, CDR2 YFSETQ. The CDR3 sequence: CASRLAGELNEQFF. As DNA, the CDR3 is TGCGCCAGCAGACTAGCGGGAGAACTCAATGAGCAGTTCTTC.

The chain carries TRBV18 and TRBJ2-3, with 7 bases aligning to TRBD1. CDR1 KGHSH and CDR2 LQKENI come from the germline V gene. The CDR3 runs to 15 residues. The junction had 8 bases not matched to a gene; V was cut back by 5 bases and J by 3 bases. The CDR3 DNA sequence: TGTGCCAGCTCAAACCGGACAGGCCTGACAGATACGCAGTATTTT. This codes for CASSNRTGLTDTQYF.

This clone was recorded many times. The chain recombines TRBV11-2 with TRBJ2-7; 8 bases match TRBD2. Germline loops: CDR1 SGHAT, CDR2 FQNNGV. The CDR3 totals 17 residues. V lost 1 base and J lost 1; bases outside the gene matches: 9. CDR3 loop: CASSLGVGLVGSYEQYF. The DNA for the CDR3 is TGTGCCAGCAGCTTAGGAGTGGGACTAGTCGGGTCCTACGAGCAGTACTTC.

CDR3: CASSFGDSERETQYF. DNA for the CDR3: TGCGCCAGCAGCTTTGGGGACAGCGAACGAGAGACCCAGTACTTC. The chain joins TRBV5-1 to TRBJ2-5; TRBD1 aligns across 7 bases. V shed 2 bases and J 4 bases; nucleotides not matched to a gene: 8. Germline V CDR1 and CDR2: SGHRS, YFSETQ. There are 15 residues in the CDR3. The variable domain in full, completed from reference TRBV5-1 and TRBJ2-5, reads KAGVTQTPRYLIKTRGQQVTLSCSPISGHRSVSWYQQTPGQGLQFLFEYFSETQRNKGNFPGRFSGRQFSNSRSEMNVSTLELGDSALYLCASSFGDSERETQYFGPGTRLLVL.

V and J are TRBV5-1 and TRBJ2-3; the match to TRBD2 covers 10 bases. This CDR3 is 17 amino acids long. Germline V gene sequence: CDR1 SGHRS, CDR2 YFSETQ. Trimming removed 0 bases from V and 5 bases from J; junction bases left unmatched: 9. CDR3 region: CASSLDPSGSAGDTQYF. The CDR3 bases are TGCGCCAGCAGCTTGGATCCTAGCGGGAGTGCAGGAGATACGCAGTATTTT.

The table lists this clone with a few counts. This chain uses TRBV30 with TRBJ2-7; TRBD1 matches at 9 bases. This CDR3 has 13 amino acids. V dropped 4 bases and J dropped 4; count of bases not matched to a gene: 5. Germline V gives CDR1 GTSNPN, CDR2 SVGIG (reference sequence). The CDR3 is CAWTRTGDYEQYF. The CDR3 bases are TGTGCCTGGACCAGGACAGGGGATTACGAGCAGTACTTC.

This clone came up a few times. J is TRBJ1-5 and V is TRBV5-4; TRBD1 is a possible D gene (6 bases). Trimming took off 0 bases at V and 4 bases at J, with 11 bases between the two ends. Germline CDR1 and CDR2: SGHNT and YYREEE (reference sequence). The CDR3 totals 15 residues. CDR3: CASSLAAGANQPQHF. As DNA, the CDR3 is TGTGCCAGCAGCTTGGCGGCAGGGGCGAATCAGCCCCAGCATTTT. Full variable domain (rest looked up from reference TRBV5-4 and TRBJ1-5): ETGVTQSPTHLIKTRGQQVTLRCSSQSGHNTVSWYQQALGQGPQFIFQYYREEENGRGNFPPRFSGLQFPNYSSELNVNALELDDSALYLCASSLAAGANQPQHFGDGTRLSIL.

This clone was counted many times. This chain links TRBV19 with TRBJ2-1, with 7 bases that match TRBD1. This CDR3 region has 13 residues. V lost 3 bases, J lost 8 bases, and 4 bases stayed unmatched. Germline V gene data show CDR1 as LNHDA and CDR2 as SQIVND (reference sequence). DNA for the CDR3: TGTGCCAGTAGTATGAACAGGGGCGATGAGCAGTTCTTC. Protein product: CASSMNRGDEQFF.

V gene TRBV9 combines with J gene TRBJ1-4, with TRBD1 matching over 8 bases. CDR3 length equals 14 residues. V lost 3 bases and J lost 7; bases outside the gene matches: 5. Germline loops: CDR1 SGDLS, CDR2 YYNGEE. For the CDR3, the DNA is TGTGCCAGCAGCGCAGGGGGCCAGGGTGAAAAACTGTTTTTT. It translates to CASSAGGQGEKLFF. The full variable domain, completed using reference TRBV9 and TRBJ1-4, is DSGVTQTPKHLITATGQRVTLRCSPRSGDLSVYWYQQSLDQGLQFLIQYYNGEERAKGNILERFSAQQFPDLHSELNLSSLELGDSALYFCASSAGGQGEKLFFGSGTQLSVL.

The table lists this clone with a few counts. V gene TRBV6-5 combines with J gene TRBJ2-5, with 8 bases that match TRBD1. The germline CDR1 and CDR2 sequences are MNHEY and SVGAGI. The CDR3 has 14 amino acids. With 5 bases clipped from V and 4 bases from J, the junction kept 6 bases outside the gene matches. CDR3 sequence: CASSLTGTGETQYF. CDR3 sequence (DNA): TGTGCCAGCAGTCTTACCGGGACAGGAGAGACCCAGTACTTC.

This clone was recorded a few times. V and J are TRBV5-1 and TRBJ2-1; TRBD2 aligns across 9 bases. The CDR3 has 16 amino acids. Germline CDR1 SGHRS, CDR2 YFSETQ. The ends lost 6 bases at V and 0 bases at J; junction bases unmatched: 7. The CDR3 nucleotides are TGCGCCAGCATCGGAGCGGGAGGTAGCTCCTACAATGAGCAGTTCTTC. Translation gives CASIGAGGSSYNEQFF. Using reference TRBV5-1 and TRBJ2-1 for the parts outside the CDR3, the full variable domain is KAGVTQTPRYLIKTRGQQVTLSCSPISGHRSVSWYQQTPGQGLQFLFEYFSETQRNKGNFPGRFSGRQFSNSRSEMNVSTLELGDSALYLCASIGAGGSSYNEQFFGPGTRLTVL.

This chain joins TRBV29-1 and TRBJ2-3; TRBD2 aligns across 7 bases. This CDR3 spans 15 amino acids. Trimming cost V 6 bases and J 2 bases; bases outside gene matches: 11. Germline V gene sequence: CDR1 SQVTM, CDR2 ANQGSEA. In nucleotides, the CDR3 is TGCAGCGTCTCCAGCGGGGCCCTCTCCACAGATACGCAGTATTTT. Its translation is CSVSSGALSTDTQYF.

The gene calls are TRBV27 and TRBJ2-3, with D uncertain. Trimming took 7 bases from V and 4 from J, leaving 12 bases between them. Germline V CDR1 and CDR2: MNHEY, SMNVEV (reference sequence). This CDR3 is built from 13 residues. CDR3 sequence reads: CASMASNADTQYF. Written as DNA, the CDR3 is TGTGCCAGCATGGCTAGTAACGCAGATACGCAGTATTTT.

The chain is built from TRBV5-1 and TRBJ2-7; 9 bases are shared with TRBD1. The J segment lost 0 bases and the V segment lost 3 bases, leaving 13 bases of the junction unmatched. Germline V lookup: CDR1 SGHRS, CDR2 YFSETQ. The CDR3 contains 18 residues. The chain's CDR3 is CASSSLPPTGGLSYEQYF. The CDR3 DNA reads TGCGCCAGCAGCTCCTTACCGCCGACAGGGGGTCTCTCCTACGAGCAGTACTTC.

In this sample, this clone turned up a few times. The rearrangement links TRBV7-2 to TRBJ2-1; D is unclear. The CDR3 is made up of 13 amino acids. The V gene's germline CDR1 is SGHTA and CDR2 FQGNSA. Trimming cost V 7 bases and J 4 bases, with 11 bases left between them. The CDR3 region is CASNLLEYNEQFF. The CDR3 nucleotides read TGTGCCAGCAACCTGCTAGAGTACAATGAGCAGTTCTTC. Filled out from reference TRBV7-2 and TRBJ2-1, the complete variable domain reads GAGVSQSPSNKVTEKGKDVELRCDPISGHTALYWYRQSLGQGLEFLIYFQGNSAPDKSGLPSDRFSAERTGGSVSTLTIQRTQQEDSAVYLCASNLLEYNEQFFGPGTRLTVL.